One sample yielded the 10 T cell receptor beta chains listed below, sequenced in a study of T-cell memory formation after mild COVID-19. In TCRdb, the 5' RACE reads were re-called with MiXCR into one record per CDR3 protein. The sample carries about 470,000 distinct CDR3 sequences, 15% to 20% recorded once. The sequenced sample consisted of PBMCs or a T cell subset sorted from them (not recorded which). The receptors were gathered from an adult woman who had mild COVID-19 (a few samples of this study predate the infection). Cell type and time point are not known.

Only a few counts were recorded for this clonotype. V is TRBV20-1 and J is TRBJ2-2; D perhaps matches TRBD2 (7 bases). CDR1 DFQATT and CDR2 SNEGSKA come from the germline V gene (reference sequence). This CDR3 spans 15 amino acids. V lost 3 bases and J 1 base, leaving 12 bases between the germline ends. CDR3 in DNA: TGCAGTGCTAGTCGGGGGGCTTGGAACACCGGGGAGCTGTTTTTT. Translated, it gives CSASRGAWNTGELFF.

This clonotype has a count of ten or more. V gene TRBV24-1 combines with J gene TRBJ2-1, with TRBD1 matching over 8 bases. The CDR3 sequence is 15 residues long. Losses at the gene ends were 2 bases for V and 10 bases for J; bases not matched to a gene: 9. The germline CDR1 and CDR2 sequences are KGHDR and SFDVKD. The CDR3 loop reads CATSDSLTGVREQFF. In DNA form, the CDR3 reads TGTGCCACCAGTGATTCCTTGACAGGGGTGAGGGAGCAGTTCTTC.

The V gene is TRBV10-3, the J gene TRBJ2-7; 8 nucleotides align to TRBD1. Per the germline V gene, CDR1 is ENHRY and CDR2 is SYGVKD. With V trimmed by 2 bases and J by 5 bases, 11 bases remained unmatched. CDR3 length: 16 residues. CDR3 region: CAISERDRDRCHEQYF. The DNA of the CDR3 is TGTGCCATCAGTGAGCGGGACCGGGACAGGTGCCACGAGCAGTACTTC.

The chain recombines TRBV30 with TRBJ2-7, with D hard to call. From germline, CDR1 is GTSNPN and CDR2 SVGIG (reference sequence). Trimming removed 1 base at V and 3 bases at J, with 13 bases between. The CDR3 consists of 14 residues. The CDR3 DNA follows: TGTGCCTGGAGTGATCACAATGTAGGCTACGAGCAGTACTTC. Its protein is CAWSDHNVGYEQYF. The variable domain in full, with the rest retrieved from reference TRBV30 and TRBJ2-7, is SQTIHQWPATLVQPVGSPLSLECTVEGTSNPNLYWYRQAAGRGLQLLFYSVGIGQISSEVPQNLSASRPQDRQFILSSKKLLLSDSGFYLCAWSDHNVGYEQYFGPGTRLTVT.

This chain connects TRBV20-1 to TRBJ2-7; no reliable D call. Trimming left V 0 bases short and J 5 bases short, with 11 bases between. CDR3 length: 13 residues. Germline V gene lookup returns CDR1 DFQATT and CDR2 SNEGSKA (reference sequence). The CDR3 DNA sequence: TGCAGTGCTAGAGATTTTCGGAGCAACGAGCAGTACTTC. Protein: CSARDFRSNEQYF.

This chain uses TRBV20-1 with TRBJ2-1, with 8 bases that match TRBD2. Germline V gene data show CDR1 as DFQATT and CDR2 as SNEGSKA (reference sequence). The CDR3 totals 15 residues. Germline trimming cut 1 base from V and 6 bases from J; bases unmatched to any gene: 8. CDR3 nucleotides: TGCAGTGCTAGAGCACCCGGGAGGGGGGGCAATGAGCAGTTCTTC. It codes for CSARAPGRGGNEQFF.

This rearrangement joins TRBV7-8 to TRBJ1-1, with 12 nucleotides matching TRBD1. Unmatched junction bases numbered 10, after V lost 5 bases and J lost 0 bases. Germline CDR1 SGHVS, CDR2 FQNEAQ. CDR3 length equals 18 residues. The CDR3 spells CASSHNWGQGALNTEAFF. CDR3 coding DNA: TGTGCCAGCAGCCATAACTGGGGACAGGGGGCCTTGAACACTGAAGCTTTCTTT. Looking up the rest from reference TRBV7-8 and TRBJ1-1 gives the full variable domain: GAGVSQSPRYKVAKRGQDVALRCDPISGHVSLFWYQQALGQGPEFLTYFQNEAQLDKSGLPSDRFFAERPEGSVSTLKIQRTQQEDSAVYLCASSHNWGQGALNTEAFFGQGTRLTVV.

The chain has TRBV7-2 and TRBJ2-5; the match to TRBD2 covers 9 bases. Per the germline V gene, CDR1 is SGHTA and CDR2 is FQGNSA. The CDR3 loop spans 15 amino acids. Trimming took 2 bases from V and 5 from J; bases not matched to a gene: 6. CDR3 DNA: TGTGCCAGCAGCTTAACGGGACTAGCATTGGAGACCCAGTACTTC. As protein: CASSLTGLALETQYF.

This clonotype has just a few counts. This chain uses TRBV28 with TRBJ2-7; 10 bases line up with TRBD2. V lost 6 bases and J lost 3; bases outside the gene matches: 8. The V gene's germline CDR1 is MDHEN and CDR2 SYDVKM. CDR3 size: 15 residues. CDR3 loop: CASRSPSGRNYEQYF. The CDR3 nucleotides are TGTGCCAGCAGGTCCCCTAGCGGGAGAAACTACGAGCAGTACTTC. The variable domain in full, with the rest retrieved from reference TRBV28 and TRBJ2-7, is DVKVTQSSRYLVKRTGEKVFLECVQDMDHENMFWYRQDPGLGLRLIYFSYDVKMKEKGDIPEGYSVSREKKERFSLILESASTNQTSMYLCASRSPSGRNYEQYFGPGTRLTVT.

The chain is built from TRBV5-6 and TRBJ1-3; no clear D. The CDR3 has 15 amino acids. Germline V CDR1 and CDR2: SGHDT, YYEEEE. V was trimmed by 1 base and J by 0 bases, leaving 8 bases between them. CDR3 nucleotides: TGTGCCAGCAGCTTGACGGGGTACTCTGGAAACACCATATATTTT. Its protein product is CASSLTGYSGNTIYF. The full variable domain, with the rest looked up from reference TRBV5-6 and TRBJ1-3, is DAGVTQSPTHLIKTRGQQVTLRCSPKSGHDTVSWYQQALGQGPQFIFQYYEEEERQRGNFPDRFSGHQFPNYSSELNVNALLLGDSALYLCASSLTGYSGNTIYFGEGSWLTVV.